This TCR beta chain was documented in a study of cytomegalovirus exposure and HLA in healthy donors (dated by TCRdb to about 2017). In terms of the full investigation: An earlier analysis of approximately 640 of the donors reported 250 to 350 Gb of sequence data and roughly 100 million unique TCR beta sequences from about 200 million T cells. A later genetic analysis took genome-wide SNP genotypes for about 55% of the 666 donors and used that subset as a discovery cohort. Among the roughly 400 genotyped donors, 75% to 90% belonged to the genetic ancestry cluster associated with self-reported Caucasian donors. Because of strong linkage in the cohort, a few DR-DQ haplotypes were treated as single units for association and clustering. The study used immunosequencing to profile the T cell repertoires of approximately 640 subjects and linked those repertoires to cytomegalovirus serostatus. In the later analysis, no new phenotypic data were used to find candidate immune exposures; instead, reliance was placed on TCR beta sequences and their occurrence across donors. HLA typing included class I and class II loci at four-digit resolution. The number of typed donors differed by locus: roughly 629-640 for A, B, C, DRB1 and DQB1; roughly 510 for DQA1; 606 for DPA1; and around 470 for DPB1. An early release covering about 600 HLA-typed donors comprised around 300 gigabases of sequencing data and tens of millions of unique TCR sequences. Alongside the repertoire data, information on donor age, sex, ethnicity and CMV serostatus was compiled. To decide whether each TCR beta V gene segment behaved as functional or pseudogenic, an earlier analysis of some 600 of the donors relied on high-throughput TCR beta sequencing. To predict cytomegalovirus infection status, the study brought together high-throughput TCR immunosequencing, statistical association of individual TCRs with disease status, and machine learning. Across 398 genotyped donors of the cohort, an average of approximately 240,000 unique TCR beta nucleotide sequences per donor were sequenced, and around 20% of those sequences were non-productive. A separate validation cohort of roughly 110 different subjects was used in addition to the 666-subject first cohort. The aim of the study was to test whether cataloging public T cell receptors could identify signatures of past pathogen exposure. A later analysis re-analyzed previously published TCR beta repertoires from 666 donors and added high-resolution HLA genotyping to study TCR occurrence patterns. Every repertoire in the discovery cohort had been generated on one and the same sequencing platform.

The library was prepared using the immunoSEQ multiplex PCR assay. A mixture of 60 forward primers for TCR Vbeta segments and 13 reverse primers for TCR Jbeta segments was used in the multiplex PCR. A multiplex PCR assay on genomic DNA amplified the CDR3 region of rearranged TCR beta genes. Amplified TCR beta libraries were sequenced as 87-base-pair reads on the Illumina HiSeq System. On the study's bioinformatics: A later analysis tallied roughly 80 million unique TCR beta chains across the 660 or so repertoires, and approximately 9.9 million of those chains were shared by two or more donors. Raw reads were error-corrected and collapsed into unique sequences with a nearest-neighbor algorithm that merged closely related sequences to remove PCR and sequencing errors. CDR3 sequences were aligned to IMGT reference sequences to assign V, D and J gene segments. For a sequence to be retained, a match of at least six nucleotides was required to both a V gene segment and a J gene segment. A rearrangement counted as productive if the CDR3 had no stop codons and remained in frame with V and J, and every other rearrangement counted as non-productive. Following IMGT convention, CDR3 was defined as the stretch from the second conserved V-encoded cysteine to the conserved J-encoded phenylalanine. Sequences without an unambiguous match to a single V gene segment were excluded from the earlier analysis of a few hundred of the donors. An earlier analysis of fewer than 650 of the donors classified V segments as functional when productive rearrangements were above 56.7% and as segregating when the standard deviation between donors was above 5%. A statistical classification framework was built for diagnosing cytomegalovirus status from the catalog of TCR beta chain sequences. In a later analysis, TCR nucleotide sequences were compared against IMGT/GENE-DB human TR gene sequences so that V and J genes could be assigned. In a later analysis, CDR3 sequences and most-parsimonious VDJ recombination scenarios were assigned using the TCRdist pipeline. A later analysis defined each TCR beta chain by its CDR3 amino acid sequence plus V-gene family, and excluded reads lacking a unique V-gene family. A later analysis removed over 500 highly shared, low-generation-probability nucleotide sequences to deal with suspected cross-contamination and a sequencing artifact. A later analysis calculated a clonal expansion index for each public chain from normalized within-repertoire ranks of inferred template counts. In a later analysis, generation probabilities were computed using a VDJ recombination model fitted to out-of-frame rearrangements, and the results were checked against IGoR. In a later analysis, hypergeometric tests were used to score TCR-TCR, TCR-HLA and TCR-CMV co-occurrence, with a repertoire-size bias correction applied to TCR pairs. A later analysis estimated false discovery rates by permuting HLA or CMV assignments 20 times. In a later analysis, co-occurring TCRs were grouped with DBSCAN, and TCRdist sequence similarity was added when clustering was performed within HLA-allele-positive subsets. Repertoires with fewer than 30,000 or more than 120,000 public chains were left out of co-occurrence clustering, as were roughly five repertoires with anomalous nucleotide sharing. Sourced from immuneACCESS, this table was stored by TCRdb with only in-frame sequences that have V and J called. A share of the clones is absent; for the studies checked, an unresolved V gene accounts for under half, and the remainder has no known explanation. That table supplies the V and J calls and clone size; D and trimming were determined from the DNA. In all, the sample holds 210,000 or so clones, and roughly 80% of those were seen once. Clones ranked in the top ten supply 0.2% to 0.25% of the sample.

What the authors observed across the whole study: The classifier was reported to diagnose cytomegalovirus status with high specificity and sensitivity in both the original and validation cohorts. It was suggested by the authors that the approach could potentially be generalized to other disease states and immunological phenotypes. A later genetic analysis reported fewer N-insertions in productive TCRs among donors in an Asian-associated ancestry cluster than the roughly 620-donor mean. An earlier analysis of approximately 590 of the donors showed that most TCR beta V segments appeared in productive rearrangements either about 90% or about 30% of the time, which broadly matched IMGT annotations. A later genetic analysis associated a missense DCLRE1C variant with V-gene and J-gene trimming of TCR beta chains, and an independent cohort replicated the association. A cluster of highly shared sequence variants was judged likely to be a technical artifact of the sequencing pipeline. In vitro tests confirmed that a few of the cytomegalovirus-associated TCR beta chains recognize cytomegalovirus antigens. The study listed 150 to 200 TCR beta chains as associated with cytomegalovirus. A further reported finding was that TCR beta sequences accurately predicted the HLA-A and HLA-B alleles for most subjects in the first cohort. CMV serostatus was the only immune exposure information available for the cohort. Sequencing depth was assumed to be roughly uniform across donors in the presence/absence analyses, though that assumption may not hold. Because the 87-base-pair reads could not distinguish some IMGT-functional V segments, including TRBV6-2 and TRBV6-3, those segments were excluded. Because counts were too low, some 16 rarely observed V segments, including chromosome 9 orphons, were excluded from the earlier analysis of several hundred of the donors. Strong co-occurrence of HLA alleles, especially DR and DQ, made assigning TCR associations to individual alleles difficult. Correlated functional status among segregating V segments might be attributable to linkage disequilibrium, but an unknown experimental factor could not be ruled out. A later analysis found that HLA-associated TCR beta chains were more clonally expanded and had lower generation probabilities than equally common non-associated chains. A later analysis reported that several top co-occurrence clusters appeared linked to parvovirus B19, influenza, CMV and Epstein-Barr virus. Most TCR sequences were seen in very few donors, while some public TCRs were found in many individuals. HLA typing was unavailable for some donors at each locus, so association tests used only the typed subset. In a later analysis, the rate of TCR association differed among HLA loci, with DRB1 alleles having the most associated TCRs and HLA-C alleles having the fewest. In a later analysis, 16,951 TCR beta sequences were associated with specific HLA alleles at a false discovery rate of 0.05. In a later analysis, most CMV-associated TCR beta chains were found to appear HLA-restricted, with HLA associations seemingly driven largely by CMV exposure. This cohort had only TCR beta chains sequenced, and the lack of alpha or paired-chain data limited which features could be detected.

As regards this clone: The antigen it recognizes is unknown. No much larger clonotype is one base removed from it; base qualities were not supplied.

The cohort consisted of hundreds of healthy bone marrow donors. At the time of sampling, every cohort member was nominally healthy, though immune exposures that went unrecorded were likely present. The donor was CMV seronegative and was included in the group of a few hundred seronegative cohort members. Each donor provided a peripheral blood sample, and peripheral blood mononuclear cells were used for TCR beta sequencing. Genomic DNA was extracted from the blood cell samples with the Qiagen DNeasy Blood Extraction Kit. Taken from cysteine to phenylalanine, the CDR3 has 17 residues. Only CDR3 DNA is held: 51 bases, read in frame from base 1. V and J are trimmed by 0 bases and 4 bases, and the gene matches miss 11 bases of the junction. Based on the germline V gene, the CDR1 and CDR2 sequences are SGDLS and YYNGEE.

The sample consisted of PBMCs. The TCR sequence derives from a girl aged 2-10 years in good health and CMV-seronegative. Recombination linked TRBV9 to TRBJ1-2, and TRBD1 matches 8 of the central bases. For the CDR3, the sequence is CASSVGSGQGAIYGYTF. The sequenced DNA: TGTGCCAGCAGCGTAGGGAGTGGGCAGGGGGCTATCTATGGCTACACCTTC.